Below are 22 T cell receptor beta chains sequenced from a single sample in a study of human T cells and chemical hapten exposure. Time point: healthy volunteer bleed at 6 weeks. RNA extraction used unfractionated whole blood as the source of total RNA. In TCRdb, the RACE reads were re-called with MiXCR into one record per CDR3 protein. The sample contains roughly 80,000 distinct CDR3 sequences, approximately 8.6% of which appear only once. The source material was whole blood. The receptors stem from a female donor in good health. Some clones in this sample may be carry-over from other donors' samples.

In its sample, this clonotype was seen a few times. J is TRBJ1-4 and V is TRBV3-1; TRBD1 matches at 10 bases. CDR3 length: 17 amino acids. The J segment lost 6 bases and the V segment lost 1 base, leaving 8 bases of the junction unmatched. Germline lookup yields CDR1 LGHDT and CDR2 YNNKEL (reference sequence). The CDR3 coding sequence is TGTGCCAGCAGCCAAGCCCTACTGGGGACAGGGGATGAAAAACTGTTTTTT. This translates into CASSQALLGTGDEKLFF.

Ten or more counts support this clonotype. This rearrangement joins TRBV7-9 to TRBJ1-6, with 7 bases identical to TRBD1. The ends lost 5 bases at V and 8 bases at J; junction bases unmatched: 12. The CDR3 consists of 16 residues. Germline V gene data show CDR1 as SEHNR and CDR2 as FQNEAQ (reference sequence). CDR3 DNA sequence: TGTGCCAGCAGCCAGAGACAGGGTCCCCTTTATTCACCCCTCCACTTT. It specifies CASSQRQGPLYSPLHF.

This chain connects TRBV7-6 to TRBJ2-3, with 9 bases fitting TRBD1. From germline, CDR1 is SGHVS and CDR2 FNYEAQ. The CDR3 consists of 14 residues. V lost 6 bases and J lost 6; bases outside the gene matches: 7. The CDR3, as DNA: TGTGCCAGCAGTCCACAGGGGGCGGGTGATACGCAGTATTTT. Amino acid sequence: CASSPQGAGDTQYF.

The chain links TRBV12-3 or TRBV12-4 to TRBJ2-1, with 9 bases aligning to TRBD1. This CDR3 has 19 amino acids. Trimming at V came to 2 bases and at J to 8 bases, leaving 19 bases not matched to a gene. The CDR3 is CASSLRVGTGTGCRDEQFF. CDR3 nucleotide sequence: TGTGCCAGCAGTTTAAGGGTAGGAACCGGGACAGGGTGTAGGGATGAGCAGTTCTTC.

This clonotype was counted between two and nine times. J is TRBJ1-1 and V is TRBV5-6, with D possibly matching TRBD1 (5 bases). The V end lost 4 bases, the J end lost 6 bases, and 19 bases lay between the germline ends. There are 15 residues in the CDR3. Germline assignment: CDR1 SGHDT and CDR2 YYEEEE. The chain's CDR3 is CASSKRVGVGAEAFF. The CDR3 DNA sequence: TGTGCCAGCAGCAAGAGGGTCGGGGTAGGGGCTGAAGCTTTCTTT. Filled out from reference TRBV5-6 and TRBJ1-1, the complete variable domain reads DAGVTQSPTHLIKTRGQQVTLRCSPKSGHDTVSWYQQALGQGPQFIFQYYEEEERQRGNFPDRFSGHQFPNYSSELNVNALLLGDSALYLCASSKRVGVGAEAFFGQGTRLTVV.

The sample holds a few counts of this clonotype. CDR3 sequence reads: CSVGTFSYTDTQYF. CDR3 nucleotides: TGCAGCGTTGGAACTTTCTCGTACACAGATACGCAGTATTTT. V gene TRBV29-1 combines with J gene TRBJ2-3; no clear D. Trimming stripped 4 bases from V and 2 bases from J, with 13 bases between. Germline V lookup: CDR1 SQVTM, CDR2 ANQGSEA. The CDR3 consists of 14 residues.

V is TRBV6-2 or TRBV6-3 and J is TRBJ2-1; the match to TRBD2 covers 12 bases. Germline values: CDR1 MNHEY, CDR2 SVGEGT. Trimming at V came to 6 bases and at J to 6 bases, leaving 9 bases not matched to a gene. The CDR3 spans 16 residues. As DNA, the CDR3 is TGTGCCAGCAGACGACTAGCGGGGGAGGGAGGCAATGAGCAGTTCTTC. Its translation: CASRRLAGEGGNEQFF.

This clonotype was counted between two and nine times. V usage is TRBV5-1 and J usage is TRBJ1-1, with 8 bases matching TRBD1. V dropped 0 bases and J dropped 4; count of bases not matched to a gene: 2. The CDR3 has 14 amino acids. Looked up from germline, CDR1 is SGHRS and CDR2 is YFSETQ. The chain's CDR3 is CASSLVGQATEAFF. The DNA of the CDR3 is TGCGCCAGCAGCTTGGTGGGACAGGCCACTGAAGCTTTCTTT.

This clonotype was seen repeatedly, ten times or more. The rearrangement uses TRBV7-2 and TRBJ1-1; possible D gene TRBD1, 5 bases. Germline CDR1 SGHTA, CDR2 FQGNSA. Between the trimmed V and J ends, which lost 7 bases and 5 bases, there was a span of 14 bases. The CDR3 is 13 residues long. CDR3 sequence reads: CASTTRRGTEAFF. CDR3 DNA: TGTGCCAGCACCACCCGACGGGGGACTGAAGCTTTCTTT.

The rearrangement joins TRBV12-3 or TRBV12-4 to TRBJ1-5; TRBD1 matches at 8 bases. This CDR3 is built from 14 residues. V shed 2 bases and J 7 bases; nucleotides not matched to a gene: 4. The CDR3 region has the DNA TGTGCCAGCAGTTTACAGGGGGCGGGCCAGCCCCAGCATTTT. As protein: CASSLQGAGQPQHF.

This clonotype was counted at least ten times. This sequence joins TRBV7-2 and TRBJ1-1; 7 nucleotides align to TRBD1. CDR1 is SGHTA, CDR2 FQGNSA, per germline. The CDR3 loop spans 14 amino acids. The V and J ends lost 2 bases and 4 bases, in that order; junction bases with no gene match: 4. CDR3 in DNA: TGTGCCAGCAGCTTAAGACAGGGTAGCACTGAAGCTTTCTTT. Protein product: CASSLRQGSTEAFF.

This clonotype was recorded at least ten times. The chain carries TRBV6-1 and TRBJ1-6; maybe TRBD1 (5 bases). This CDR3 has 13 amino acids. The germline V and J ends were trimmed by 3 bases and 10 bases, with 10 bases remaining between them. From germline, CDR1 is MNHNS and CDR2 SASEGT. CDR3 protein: CASSEGTGSPLHF. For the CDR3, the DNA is TGTGCCAGCAGTGAGGGGACTGGGTCACCCCTCCACTTT.

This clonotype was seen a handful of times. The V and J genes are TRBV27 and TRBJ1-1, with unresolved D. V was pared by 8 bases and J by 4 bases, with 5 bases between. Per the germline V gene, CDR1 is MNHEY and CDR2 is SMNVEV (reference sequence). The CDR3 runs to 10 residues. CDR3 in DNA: TGTGCCAGCGGAAGCACTGAAGCTTTCTTT. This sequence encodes CASGSTEAFF.

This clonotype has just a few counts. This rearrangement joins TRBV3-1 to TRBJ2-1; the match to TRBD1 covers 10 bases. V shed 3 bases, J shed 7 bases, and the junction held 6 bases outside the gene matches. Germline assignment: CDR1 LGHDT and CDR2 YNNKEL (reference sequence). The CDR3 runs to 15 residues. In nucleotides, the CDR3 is TGTGCCAGCAGCCACTGGGACAGGGGTTTGAATGAGCAGTTCTTC. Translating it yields CASSHWDRGLNEQFF.

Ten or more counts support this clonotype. The chain's CDR3 is CASSLGGHGSPLHF. Written as DNA, the CDR3 is TGTGCCAGCAGCTTAGGCGGCCACGGTTCACCCCTCCACTTT. The chain links TRBV7-6 to TRBJ1-6; D call uncertain. The length of the CDR3 is 14 residues. V was cut by 1 base and J by 9 bases, with 10 bases left in between. Germline V gene lookup returns CDR1 SGHVS and CDR2 FNYEAQ.

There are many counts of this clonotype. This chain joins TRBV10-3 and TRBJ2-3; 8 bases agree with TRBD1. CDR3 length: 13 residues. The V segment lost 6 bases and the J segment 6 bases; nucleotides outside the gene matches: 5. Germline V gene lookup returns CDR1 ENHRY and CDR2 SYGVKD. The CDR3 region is CAIRPDRADTQYF. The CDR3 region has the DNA TGTGCCATCAGACCGGACAGGGCCGATACGCAGTATTTT.

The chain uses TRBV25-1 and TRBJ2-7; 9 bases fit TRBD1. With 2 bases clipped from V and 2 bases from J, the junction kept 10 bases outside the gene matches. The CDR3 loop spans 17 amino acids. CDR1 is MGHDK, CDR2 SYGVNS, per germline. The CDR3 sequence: CASSEIGMDRGAYEQYF. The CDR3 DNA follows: TGTGCCAGCAGTGAAATCGGTATGGACAGGGGCGCCTACGAGCAGTACTTC.

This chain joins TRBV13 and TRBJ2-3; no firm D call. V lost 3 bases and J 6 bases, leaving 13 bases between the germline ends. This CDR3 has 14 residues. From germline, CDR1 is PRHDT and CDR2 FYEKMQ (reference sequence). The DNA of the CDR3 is TGTGCCAGCAGCTTCCAACTCCTCAGGGATACGCAGTATTTT. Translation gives CASSFQLLRDTQYF.

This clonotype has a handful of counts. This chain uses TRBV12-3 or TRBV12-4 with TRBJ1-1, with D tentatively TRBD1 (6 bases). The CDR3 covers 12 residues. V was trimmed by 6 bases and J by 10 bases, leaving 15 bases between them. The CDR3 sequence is CASRPKQGSAFF. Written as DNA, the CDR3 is TGTGCCAGCAGACCTAAACAGGGCTCAGCTTTCTTT.

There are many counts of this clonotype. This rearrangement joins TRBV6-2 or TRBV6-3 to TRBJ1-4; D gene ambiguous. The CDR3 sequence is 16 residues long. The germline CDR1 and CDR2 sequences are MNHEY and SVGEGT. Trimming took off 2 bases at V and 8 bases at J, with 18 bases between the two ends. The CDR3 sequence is CASSYASPGYGEKLFF. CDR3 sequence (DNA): TGTGCCAGCAGTTACGCTTCTCCAGGTTATGGGGAAAAACTGTTTTTT.

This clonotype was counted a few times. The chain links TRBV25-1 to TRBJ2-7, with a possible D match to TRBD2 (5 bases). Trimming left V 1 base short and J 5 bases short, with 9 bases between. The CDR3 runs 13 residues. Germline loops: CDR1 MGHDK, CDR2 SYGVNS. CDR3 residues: CASSESTTDEQYF. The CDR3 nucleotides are TGTGCCAGCAGTGAATCGACTACCGACGAGCAGTACTTC.

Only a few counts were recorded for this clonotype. CDR3 DNA sequence: TGTGCCTGGAGTACGGATTCTGGAAACACCATATATTTT. This gives the protein CAWSTDSGNTIYF. The chain has TRBV30 and TRBJ1-3; D is uncertain. Deletions cut 2 bases from V and 1 base from J, with 6 bases between. Germline V gives CDR1 GTSNPN, CDR2 SVGIG (reference sequence). This CDR3 contains 13 residues.